The entry below gives a single T cell receptor (beta chain) sequence along with its context. Its antigen remains unidentified. The assay ran at deep level. Genomic DNA (from each subset) was split evenly across several immunoSEQ plates. Measured with immunoSEQ multiplex PCR; TCRdb has only the in-frame clones, and not every one. The table includes around 2.1 million clones, about 93% detected once. The ends were cut back, 1 base at V and 5 bases at J, with 12 bases in the middle. CDR3 length: 15 residues. CDR1 SEHNR and CDR2 FQNEAQ come from the germline V gene (reference sequence). The naive CD8 fraction comprised CD45RO-negative cells positively selected for CCR7 and excluded terminally differentiated effector memory CD45RA+ cells. The data derive from a study of shared clonotypes between healthy human individuals. Study results and caveats: Having only a few donors restricted how much genetic and exposure-history diversity was captured. Larger estimated richness was generally seen in naive subsets than in memory subsets.

The rearrangement joins TRBV7-9 to TRBJ2-1; D may be TRBD1 (6 bases). This clonotype was obtained from a man younger than 30 in good health. Some clones in this sample may be carry-over from other donors' samples. Material: naive CD8+ T cells from PBMCs. The CDR3 sequence is CASSLDRAPNNEQFF. CDR3 nucleotide sequence: TGTGCCAGCAGCTTAGACAGGGCCCCAAACAATGAGCAGTTCTTC.